Shown below are 8 T cell receptor beta chains from a single sample sequenced in a study of CD8 T cells in Susac syndrome. An input of roughly 0.45 to 1 ug of RNA was subjected to reverse transcription using random hexamers. Each CDR3 protein gets one entry after TCRdb re-called the immunoSEQ multiplex PCR reads with MiXCR. The sample records about 300,000 distinct CDR3 sequences, 75% to 90% being singletons. Sequencing was carried out using CD8+ T cells from PBMCs. The receptors derive from a human donor with multiple sclerosis.

The sample holds one count of this clonotype. The J gene is TRBJ2-5, the V gene TRBV27, with 13 positions matching TRBD2. The CDR3 is made up of 14 amino acids. In germline, CDR1 is MNHEY, CDR2 SMNVEV (reference sequence). The V segment lost 6 bases and the J segment 9 bases; nucleotides outside the gene matches: 7. The CDR3 nucleotides read TGTGCCAGCAGCCAAGGGACTAGCGGGACGGCCCAGTACTTC. Protein: CASSQGTSGTAQYF.

This chain links TRBV9 with TRBJ2-7; D remains unclear. V dropped 4 bases and J dropped 5 bases, with 19 bases sitting between them. The CDR3 is made up of 15 amino acids. Per the germline V gene, CDR1 is SGDLS and CDR2 is YYNGEE. The CDR3 sequence: CASSPLSVIIDEQYF. The CDR3 DNA follows: TGTGCCAGCAGCCCCCTCTCCGTAATAATCGACGAGCAGTACTTC. Supplemented by reference TRBV9 and TRBJ2-7, the full variable domain reads DSGVTQTPKHLITATGQRVTLRCSPRSGDLSVYWYQQSLDQGLQFLIQYYNGEERAKGNILERFSAQQFPDLHSELNLSSLELGDSALYFCASSPLSVIIDEQYFGPGTRLTVT.

V gene TRBV7-2 combines with J gene TRBJ2-5; 12 bases fit TRBD2. The CDR3 runs to 16 residues. The trim removed 5 bases at V and 4 bases at J, leaving 8 bases unmatched. In germline, CDR1 is SGHTA, CDR2 FQGNSA. DNA for the CDR3: TGTGCCAGCAGCCCGACTAGCGGGGGCCCCCGAGAGACCCAGTACTTC. Its protein product is CASSPTSGGPRETQYF.

With respect to this clonotype: This may arise from a read error, as a much more abundant clone is one base away. The chain recombines TRBV7-8 with TRBJ2-7, with 8 nucleotides matching TRBD1. Looked up from germline, CDR1 is SGHVS and CDR2 is FQNEAQ. The V and J ends lost 5 bases and 3 bases, in that order; junction bases with no gene match: 3. This CDR3 has 13 residues. The CDR3 DNA sequence: TGTGCCAGCAGCACCGGACAGGGCTACGAGCAGTACTTC. It yields the protein CASSTGQGYEQYF.

A single count supports this clonotype. The chain links TRBV19 to TRBJ2-1; no clear D gene. This CDR3 has 14 residues. The germline CDR1 and CDR2 sequences are LNHDA and SQIVND (reference sequence). Trimming pared 6 bases from V and 4 bases from J, leaving 13 bases between. The CDR3, as DNA: TGTGCCAGTAGCTCAGTACACGAATACAATGAGCAGTTCTTC. Translating it yields CASSSVHEYNEQFF.

The genes are TRBV29-1 and TRBJ2-1; D is uncertain. There are 10 residues in the CDR3. The germline V gene has CDR1 SQVTM and CDR2 ANQGSEA. V gave up 5 bases and J gave up 4 bases, with 3 bases separating them. The CDR3, as DNA: TGCAGCGTTCGTTACAATGAGCAGTTCTTC. The encoded protein is CSVRYNEQFF.

This clonotype was observed a single time. The J gene is TRBJ2-1, the V gene TRBV7-9; 7 bases line up with TRBD2. V trimming: 1 base; J trimming: 4 bases; junction bases outside the gene matches: 10. CDR1 SEHNR and CDR2 FQNEAQ come from the germline V gene (reference sequence). The length of the CDR3 is 17 residues. The CDR3 sequence: CASSLVGGSQIYNEQFF. CDR3 bases: TGTGCCAGCAGCTTAGTTGGCGGGAGTCAAATTTACAATGAGCAGTTCTTC.

The chain carries TRBV20-1 and TRBJ2-2; D possibly corresponds to TRBD2 (6 bases). V was shortened by 3 bases and J by 6 bases, with 8 bases between the two germline ends. This CDR3 has 12 amino acids. The germline CDR1 and CDR2 sequences are DFQATT and SNEGSKA (reference sequence). DNA of the CDR3: TGCAGTGCTAGGCGGGACGCCGGGGAGCTGTTTTTT. Translation gives CSARRDAGELFF.